This TCR beta chain was sequenced for a study of blood T cell repertoires in COVID-19. Germline CDR1 is ENHRY and CDR2 is SYGVKD. The CDR3 is 14 amino acids. Trimming shortened V by 8 bases and J by 3 bases, and 14 bases separated the two germline ends. TCRdb keeps only in-frame clones here, not all; method: immunoSEQ multiplex PCR. Among under 250,000 clones, roughly 80% were seen once, and the ten largest hold roughly 4.7%. Sequencing was performed on peripheral blood. This clonotype was obtained from a woman between 65 and 79 years old with acute or convalescent COVID-19. The rearrangement uses TRBV10-3 and TRBJ2-1; D is possibly TRBD2 (5 bases). CDR3 sequence: CAIRSQGSYNEQFF. CDR3 DNA: TGTGCCATCCGGAGCCAAGGGAGCTACAATGAGCAGTTCTTC.